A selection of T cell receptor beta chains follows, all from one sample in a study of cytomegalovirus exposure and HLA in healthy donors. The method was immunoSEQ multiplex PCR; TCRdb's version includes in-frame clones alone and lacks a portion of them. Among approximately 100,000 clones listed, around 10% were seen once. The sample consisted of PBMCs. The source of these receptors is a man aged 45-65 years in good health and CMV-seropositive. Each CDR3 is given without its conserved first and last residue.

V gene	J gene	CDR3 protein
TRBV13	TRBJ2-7	ASSLGREVYEQY
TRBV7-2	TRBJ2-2	ASSLTQGSTGELF
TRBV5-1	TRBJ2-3	ASRAGAVTDTQY
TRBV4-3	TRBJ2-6	ASSQDRAGSSGANVLT
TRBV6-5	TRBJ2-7	ASSYATGNHPYEQY
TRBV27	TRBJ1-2	ASRVRGAGGYT
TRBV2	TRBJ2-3	ASGTSQDTQY
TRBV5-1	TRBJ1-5	ASSLGTENQPQH
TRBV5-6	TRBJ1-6	ASSFGVLGRVPLH
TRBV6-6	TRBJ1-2	ASSYEQGKGYT
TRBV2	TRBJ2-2	ASSEQGDTGELF
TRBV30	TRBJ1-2	AWRGSPGNGYT
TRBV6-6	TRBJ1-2	ASSYLAGDGYT
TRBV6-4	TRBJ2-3	ASRRLAGGTDTQY
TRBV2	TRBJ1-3	ASSEARVTFGNTIY
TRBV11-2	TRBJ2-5	ASSLGRASGSQY
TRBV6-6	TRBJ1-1	ASSEGLMNTEAF
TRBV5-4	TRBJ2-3	ASSSAHRLGSSTDTQY
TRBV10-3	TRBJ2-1	AISEPGLAGGSHNEQF
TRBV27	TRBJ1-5	ARIEGPAGQPQH
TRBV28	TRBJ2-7	ASSSPGDVHYEQY
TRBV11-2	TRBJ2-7	ASSSVAGGNEQY
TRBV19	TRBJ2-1	ASCPTTHNEQF
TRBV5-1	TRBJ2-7	ASSLGLTGEQY
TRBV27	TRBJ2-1	ASRLDRGSPQF
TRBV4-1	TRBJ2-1	ASSQDRALAGNEQF
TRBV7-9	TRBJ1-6	ASSLSEGASPLH
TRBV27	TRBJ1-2	ASSRRTPVGYGYT
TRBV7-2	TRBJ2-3	ASSPDGQSTDTQY
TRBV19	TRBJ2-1	ASSMTALLNEQF
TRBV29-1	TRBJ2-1	SVEWDREDNEQF
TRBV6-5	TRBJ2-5	ASSYRRPGTETQY
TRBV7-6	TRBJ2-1	ASSLVVSGRRNEQF
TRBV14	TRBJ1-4	ASSQATGVAGRLF
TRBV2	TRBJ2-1	ASTEGGSRNEQF
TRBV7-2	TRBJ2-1	ASSRAGGGNEQF
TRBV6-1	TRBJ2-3	ASSEKVGTSGRADTQY
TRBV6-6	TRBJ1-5	ASNNEVSNQPQH
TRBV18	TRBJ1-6	ASSPTGGPLH
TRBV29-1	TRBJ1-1	SVFRGHSTEAF
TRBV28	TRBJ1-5	ASSVRGQPQH
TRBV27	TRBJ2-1	ASSLGQGAWNEQF
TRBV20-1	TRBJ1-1	SAGGQVEAF